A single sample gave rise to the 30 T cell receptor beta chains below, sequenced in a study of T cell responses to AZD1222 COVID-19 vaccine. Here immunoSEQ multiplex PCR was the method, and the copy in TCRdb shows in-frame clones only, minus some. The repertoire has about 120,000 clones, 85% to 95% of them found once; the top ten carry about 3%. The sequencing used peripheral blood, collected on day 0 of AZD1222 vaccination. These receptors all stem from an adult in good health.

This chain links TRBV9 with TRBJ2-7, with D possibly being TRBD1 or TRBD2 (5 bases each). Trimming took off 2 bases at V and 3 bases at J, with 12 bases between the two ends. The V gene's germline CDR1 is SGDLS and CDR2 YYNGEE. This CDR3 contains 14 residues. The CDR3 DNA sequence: TGTGCCAGCAGCGTCCGGGACCGCGACTACGAGCAGTACTTC. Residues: CASSVRDRDYEQYF.

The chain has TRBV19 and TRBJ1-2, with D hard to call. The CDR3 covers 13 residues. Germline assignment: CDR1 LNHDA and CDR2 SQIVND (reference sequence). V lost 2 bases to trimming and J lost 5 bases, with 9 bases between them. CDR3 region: CASSILRTYGYTF. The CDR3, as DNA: TGTGCCAGTAGTATATTACGGACTTATGGCTACACCTTC.

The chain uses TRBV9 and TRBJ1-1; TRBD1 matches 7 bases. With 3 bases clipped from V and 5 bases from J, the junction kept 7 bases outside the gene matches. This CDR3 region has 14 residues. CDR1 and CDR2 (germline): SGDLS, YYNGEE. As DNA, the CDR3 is TGTGCCAGCAGCGCCTTTCAGGGGGAAACTGAAGCTTTCTTT. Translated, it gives CASSAFQGETEAFF.

DNA for the CDR3: TGTGCCAGCAGCTTAGTTGGGATAGCGGGAGTCTTCAATGAGCAGTTCTTC. Residues: CASSLVGIAGVFNEQFF. The V call is TRBV7-9, the J call TRBJ2-1; 9 bases fit TRBD2. This CDR3 has 17 amino acids. Germline CDR1 is SEHNR and CDR2 is FQNEAQ (reference sequence). V was pared by 1 base and J by 6 bases, with 10 bases of the junction left unmatched. The entire variable domain, with the rest obtained from reference TRBV7-9 and TRBJ2-1, is as follows: DTGVSQNPRHKITKRGQNVTFRCDPISEHNRLYWYRQTLGQGPEFLTYFQNEAQLEKSRLLSDRFSAERPKGSFSTLEIQRTEQGDSAMYLCASSLVGIAGVFNEQFFGPGTRLTVL.

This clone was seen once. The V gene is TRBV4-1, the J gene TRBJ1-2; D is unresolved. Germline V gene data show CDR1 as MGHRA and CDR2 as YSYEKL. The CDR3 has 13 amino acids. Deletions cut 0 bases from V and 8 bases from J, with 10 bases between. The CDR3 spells CASSQERVLGYTF. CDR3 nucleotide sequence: TGCGCCAGCAGCCAAGAAAGGGTTCTAGGCTACACCTTC.

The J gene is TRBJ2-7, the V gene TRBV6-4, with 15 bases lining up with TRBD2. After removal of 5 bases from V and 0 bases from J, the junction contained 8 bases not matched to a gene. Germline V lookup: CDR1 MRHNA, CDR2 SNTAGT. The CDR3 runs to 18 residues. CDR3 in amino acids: CASSPGLAGGVNSYEQYF. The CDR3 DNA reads TGTGCCAGCAGTCCGGGACTAGCGGGAGGTGTGAACTCCTACGAGCAGTACTTC.

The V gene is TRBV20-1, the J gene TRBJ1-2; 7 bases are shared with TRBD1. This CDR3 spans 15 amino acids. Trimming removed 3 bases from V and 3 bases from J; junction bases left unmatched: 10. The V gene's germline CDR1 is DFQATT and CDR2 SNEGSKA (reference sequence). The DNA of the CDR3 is TGCAGTGCTAGTGACGACAGGGCCCGATACTATGGCTACACCTTC. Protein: CSASDDRARYYGYTF.

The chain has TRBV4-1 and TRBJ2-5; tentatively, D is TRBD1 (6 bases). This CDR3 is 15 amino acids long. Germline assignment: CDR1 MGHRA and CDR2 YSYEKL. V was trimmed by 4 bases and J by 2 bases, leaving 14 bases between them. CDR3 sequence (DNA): TGCGCCAGCAGCCTCCAGGGGATACGGCAAGAGACCCAGTACTTC. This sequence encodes CASSLQGIRQETQYF.

CDR3 protein: CASSLVYSGANVLTF. CDR3 nucleotide sequence: TGCGCCAGCAGCTTGGTTTACTCTGGGGCCAACGTCCTGACTTTC. The chain employs TRBV5-1 and TRBJ2-6; no reliable D call. The germline gives CDR1 SGHRS, CDR2 YFSETQ. Trimming shortened V by 0 bases and J by 0 bases, and 4 bases separated the two germline ends. The CDR3 has 15 amino acids.

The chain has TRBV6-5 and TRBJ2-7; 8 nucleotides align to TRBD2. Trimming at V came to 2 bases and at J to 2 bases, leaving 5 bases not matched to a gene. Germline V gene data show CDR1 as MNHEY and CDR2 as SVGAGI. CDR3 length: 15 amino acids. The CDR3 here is CASSYQGLATYEQYF. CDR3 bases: TGTGCCAGCAGTTACCAAGGACTAGCCACCTACGAGCAGTACTTC.

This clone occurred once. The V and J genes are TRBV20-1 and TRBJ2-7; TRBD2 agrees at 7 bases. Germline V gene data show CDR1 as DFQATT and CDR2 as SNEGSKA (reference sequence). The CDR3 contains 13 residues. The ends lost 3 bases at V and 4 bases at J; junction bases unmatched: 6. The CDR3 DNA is TGCAGTGCTAGTCCAGCTAGCGGTTACGAGCAGTACTTC. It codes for CSASPASGYEQYF.

CDR3 coding DNA: TGTGCCAGCAGTCGCCAGACAGGCTCCTACGAGCAGTACTTC. Protein: CASSRQTGSYEQYF. V usage is TRBV28 and J usage is TRBJ2-7; a possible D gene is TRBD1 (6 bases). The CDR3 loop spans 14 amino acids. The germline gives CDR1 MDHEN, CDR2 SYDVKM. The germline V and J ends were trimmed by 5 bases and 0 bases, with 11 bases remaining between them.

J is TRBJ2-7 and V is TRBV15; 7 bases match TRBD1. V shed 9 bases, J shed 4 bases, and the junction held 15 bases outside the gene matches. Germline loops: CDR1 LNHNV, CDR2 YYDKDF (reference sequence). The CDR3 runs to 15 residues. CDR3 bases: TGTGCCACGAGCGACCAGGAGACAGGGTGGTACGAGCAGTACTTC. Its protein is CATSDQETGWYEQYF. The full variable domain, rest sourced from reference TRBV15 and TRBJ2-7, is DAMVIQNPRYQVTQFGKPVTLSCSQTLNHNVMYWYQQKSSQAPKLLFHYYDKDFNNEADTPDNFQSRRPNTSFCFLDIRSPGLGDTAMYLCATSDQETGWYEQYFGPGTRLTVT.

DNA of the CDR3: TGTGCCAGTCTGGGGCCGACAACTAATGAAAAACTGTTTTTT. Translating gives CASLGPTTNEKLFF. The chain combines TRBV19 with TRBJ1-4, with TRBD1 as a possible D gene (5 bases). The CDR3 has 14 amino acids. Germline assignment: CDR1 LNHDA and CDR2 SQIVND (reference sequence). Trimming left V 8 bases short and J 0 bases short, with 10 bases between.

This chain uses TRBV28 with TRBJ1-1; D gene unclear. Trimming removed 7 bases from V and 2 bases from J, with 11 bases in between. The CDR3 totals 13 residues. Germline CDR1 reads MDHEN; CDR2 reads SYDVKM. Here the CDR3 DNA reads TGTGCCAGCACCTCGGACGGTAACACTGAAGCTTTCTTT. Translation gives CASTSDGNTEAFF.

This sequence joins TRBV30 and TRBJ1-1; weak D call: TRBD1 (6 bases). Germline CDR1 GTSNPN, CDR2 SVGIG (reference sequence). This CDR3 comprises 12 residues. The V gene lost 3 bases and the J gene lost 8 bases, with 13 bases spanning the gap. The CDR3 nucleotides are TGTGCCTGGAGACCAGGGGTTAGGGAAGCTTTCTTT. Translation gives CAWRPGVREAFF.

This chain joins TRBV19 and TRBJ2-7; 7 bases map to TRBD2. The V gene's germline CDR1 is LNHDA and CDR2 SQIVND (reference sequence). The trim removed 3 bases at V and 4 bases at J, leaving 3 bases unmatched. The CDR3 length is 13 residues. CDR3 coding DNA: TGTGCCAGTAGTATGACGGGGGGATACGAGCAGTACTTC. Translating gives CASSMTGGYEQYF.

CDR3 residues: CASRVSYEQYF. CDR3 sequence (DNA): TGTGCCAGCAGAGTATCCTACGAGCAGTACTTC. The chain recombines TRBV28 with TRBJ2-7; no reliable D call. Trimming took off 6 bases at V and 1 base at J, with 4 bases between the two ends. This CDR3 comprises 11 residues. The germline V gene has CDR1 MDHEN and CDR2 SYDVKM.

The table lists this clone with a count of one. The CDR3 nucleotides read TGTGCCAGTAGTACTCTGACTGGGGCCGGGGAGCTGTTTTTT. Translation: CASSTLTGAGELFF. The V gene is TRBV19, the J gene TRBJ2-2; D uncertain. CDR1 is LNHDA and CDR2 is SQIVND in the germline V gene (reference sequence). With 4 bases removed from V and 6 bases from J, the gap between germline ends came to 12 bases. CDR3 length: 14 residues.

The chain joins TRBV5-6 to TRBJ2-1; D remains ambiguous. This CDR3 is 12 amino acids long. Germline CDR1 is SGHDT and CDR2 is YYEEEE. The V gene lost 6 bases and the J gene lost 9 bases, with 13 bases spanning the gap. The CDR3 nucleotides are TGTGCCAGCACGCCCGACGTGAGTGAGCAGTTCTTC. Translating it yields CASTPDVSEQFF.

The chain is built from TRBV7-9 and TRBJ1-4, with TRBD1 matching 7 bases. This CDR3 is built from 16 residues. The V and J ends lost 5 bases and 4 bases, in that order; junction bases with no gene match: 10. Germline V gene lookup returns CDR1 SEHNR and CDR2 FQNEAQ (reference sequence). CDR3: CASSATKTGYNEKLFF. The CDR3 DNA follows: TGTGCCAGCAGCGCAACGAAGACAGGGTATAATGAAAAACTGTTTTTT. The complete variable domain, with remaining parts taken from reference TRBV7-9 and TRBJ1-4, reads DTGVSQNPRHKITKRGQNVTFRCDPISEHNRLYWYRQTLGQGPEFLTYFQNEAQLEKSRLLSDRFSAERPKGSFSTLEIQRTEQGDSAMYLCASSATKTGYNEKLFFGSGTQLSVL.

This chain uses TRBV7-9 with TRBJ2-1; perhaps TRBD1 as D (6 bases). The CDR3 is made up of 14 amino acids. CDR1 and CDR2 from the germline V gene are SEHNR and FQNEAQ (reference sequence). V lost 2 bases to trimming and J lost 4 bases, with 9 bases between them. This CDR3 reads CASSLRDTYNEQFF. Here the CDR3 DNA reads TGTGCCAGCAGCTTAAGGGACACTTACAATGAGCAGTTCTTC.

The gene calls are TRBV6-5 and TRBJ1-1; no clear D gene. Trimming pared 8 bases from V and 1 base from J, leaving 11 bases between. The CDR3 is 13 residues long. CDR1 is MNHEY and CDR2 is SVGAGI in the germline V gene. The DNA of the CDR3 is TGTGCCAGCCCTAGCTGGGAGAACACTGAAGCTTTCTTT. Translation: CASPSWENTEAFF.

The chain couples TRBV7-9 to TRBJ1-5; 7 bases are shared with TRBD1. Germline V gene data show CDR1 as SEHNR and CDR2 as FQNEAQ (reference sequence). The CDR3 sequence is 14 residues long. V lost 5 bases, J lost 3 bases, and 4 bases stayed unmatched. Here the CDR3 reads CASSPDRVNQPQHF. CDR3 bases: TGTGCCAGCAGCCCAGACAGGGTCAATCAGCCCCAGCATTTT.

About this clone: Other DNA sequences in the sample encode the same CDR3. The CDR3, as DNA: TGTGCCAGTAGTATAGCTGGCAATCAGCCCCAGCATTTT. As protein: CASSIAGNQPQHF. The gene calls are TRBV19 and TRBJ1-5, with D unclear. The V and J ends lost 1 base and 2 bases respectively, with 3 bases between them. This CDR3 is built from 13 residues. CDR1 and CDR2 (germline): LNHDA, SQIVND (reference sequence).

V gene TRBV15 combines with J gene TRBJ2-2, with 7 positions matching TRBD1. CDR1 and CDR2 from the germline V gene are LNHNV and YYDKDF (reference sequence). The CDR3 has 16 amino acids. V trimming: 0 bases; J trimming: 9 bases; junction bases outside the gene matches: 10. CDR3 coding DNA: TGTGCCACCAGCAGAGATAATTGGGACAGTCCTAGGGAGCTGTTTTTT. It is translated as CATSRDNWDSPRELFF.

In DNA, the CDR3 is TGTGCCAGCAGCTTAGCTGTCGGAGGGGGTGGCTATGGCTACACCTTC. Protein: CASSLAVGGGGYGYTF. The J gene is TRBJ1-2, the V gene TRBV7-2; perhaps TRBD1 as D (6 bases). The CDR3 length is 16 residues. Germline CDR1 SGHTA, CDR2 FQGNSA. The V end lost 0 bases, the J end lost 4 bases, and 15 bases lay between the germline ends.

The CDR3 DNA follows: TGCGCCAGCAGCTTGGTTTCGGGTGATAGCAATCAGCCCCAGCATTTT. Protein: CASSLVSGDSNQPQHF. The V and J genes are TRBV5-1 and TRBJ1-5; D is undetermined. Between the trimmed V and J ends, which lost 0 bases and 0 bases, there was a span of 10 bases. CDR1 and CDR2 from the germline V gene are SGHRS and YFSETQ. The CDR3 covers 16 residues.

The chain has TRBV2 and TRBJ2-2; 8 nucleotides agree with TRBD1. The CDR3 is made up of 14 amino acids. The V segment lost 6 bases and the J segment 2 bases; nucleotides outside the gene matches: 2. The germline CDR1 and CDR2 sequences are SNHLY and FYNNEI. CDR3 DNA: TGTGCCAGCAGGGGACAGGTCAACACCGGGGAGCTGTTTTTT. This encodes CASRGQVNTGELFF.

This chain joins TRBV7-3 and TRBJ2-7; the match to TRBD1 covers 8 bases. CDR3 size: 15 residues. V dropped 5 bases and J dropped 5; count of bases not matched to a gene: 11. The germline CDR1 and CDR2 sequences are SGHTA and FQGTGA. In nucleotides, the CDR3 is TGTGCCAGCAGCCCGCGGCAGGGGGCCCCTAACGAGCAGTACTTC. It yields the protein CASSPRQGAPNEQYF.